The entry below gives a single T cell receptor beta chain sequence along with its context. As handled by the study authors: Estimation of nucleated cell counts was performed using reference gene primer amplification. The data were produced by immunoSEQ multiplex PCR, yet TCRdb's version contains in-frame clones alone and is incomplete. That table furnishes V, J and clone size, whereas the DNA furnished D and trimming. The sample contains 200,000 or so clones, about nine tenths of which appear only once. This record comes from a study of blood T cell repertoires in COVID-19. The CDR3 contains 14 residues. The germline V gene encodes CDR1 LNHDA and CDR2 SQIVND (reference sequence). Trimming took 6 bases from V and 5 from J; bases not matched to a gene: 7.

V and J are TRBV19 and TRBJ1-5, with 7 bases fitting TRBD1. The source of this sequence is a man aged 25 to 40 with COVID-19, enrolled during active disease. The sample was peripheral blood. The CDR3 DNA reads as TGTGCCAGTAGCCCGACAGGGTGGGATCAGCCCCAGCATTTT. The encoded protein is CASSPTGWDQPQHF.